The present T cell receptor beta chain was sequenced within a study of blood T cell repertoires in COVID-19. Germline V gives CDR1 KGHSH, CDR2 LQKENI. Between the trimmed V and J ends, which lost 2 bases and 0 bases, there was a span of 16 bases. The CDR3 runs 17 residues. Seattle patient enrollment occurred during active infection, with longitudinal follow-up thereafter. Libraries were prepared by immunoSEQ multiplex PCR; TCRdb keeps only in-frame clonotypes and omits some of them. The sample records about 130,000 clones, approximately 90% being singletons. This TCR came from a man aged 60 to 75 with COVID-19, enrolled during active disease. V usage is TRBV18 and J usage is TRBJ1-1, with a possible D match to TRBD1 (6 bases). Sequenced input: peripheral blood. The CDR3 loop is CASSPSEQGTMNTEAFF. In DNA, the CDR3 is TGTGCCAGCTCACCAAGTGAGCAGGGGACAATGAACACTGAAGCTTTCTTT.